Following are 4 T cell receptor beta chains from one sample sequenced in a study of CD8+CD57+ T cells in acquired aplastic anemia. Both TCR beta VDJ combination and CDR3 sequence profiling were carried out. Genomic DNA was the template for this profiling. A single record per CDR3 protein comes from TCRdb applying MiXCR to the reads. The sample holds around 180,000 distinct CDR3 sequences, about 60% seen once. Sequenced: sorted CD4+, CD8+, or CD8+CD57+ T cells (not recorded which) from PBMCs. These receptors originate from a human donor in good health.

This clonotype was counted between two and nine times. This sequence joins TRBV9 and TRBJ1-6; D is ambiguous. Between the trimmed V and J ends, which lost 0 bases and 9 bases, there was a span of 10 bases. Germline CDR1 is SGDLS and CDR2 is YYNGEE. CDR3 length: 14 amino acids. CDR3 sequence reads: CASSVGLVGSPLHF. Here the CDR3 DNA reads TGTGCCAGCAGCGTAGGGTTGGTGGGTTCACCCCTCCACTTT. The complete variable domain, with remaining parts taken from reference TRBV9 and TRBJ1-6, reads DSGVTQTPKHLITATGQRVTLRCSPRSGDLSVYWYQQSLDQGLQFLIQYYNGEERAKGNILERFSAQQFPDLHSELNLSSLELGDSALYFCASSVGLVGSPLHFGNGTRLTVT.

Concerning this clonotype itself: One junction end disagrees with the germline gene, perhaps due to a read error. The gene calls are TRBV29-1 and TRBJ1-2, with a tentative D call TRBD1 (5 bases). This CDR3 region has 11 residues. Germline lookup yields CDR1 SQVTM and CDR2 ANQGSEA. For the CDR3, the DNA is TGCAGCGTTGCGACAGTCTATGGCCACACCTTC. It encodes CSVATVYGHTF.

The chain has TRBV2 and TRBJ1-6; a possible D gene is TRBD1 (5 bases). V shed 5 bases and J shed 11 bases, with 16 bases lying between them. CDR1 SNHLY and CDR2 FYNNEI come from the germline V gene. CDR3 length: 14 residues. CDR3 region: CASSFRPEGAPLHF. The CDR3 nucleotides read TGTGCCAGCAGTTTTAGGCCGGAAGGGGCACCCCTCCACTTT.

The chain uses TRBV7-8 and TRBJ2-2, with a tentative D call TRBD2 (5 bases). CDR3 length: 13 residues. Per germline, CDR1 SGHVS and CDR2 FQNEAQ. V shed 4 bases and J shed 4 bases, with 7 bases lying between them. The CDR3 sequence is CASSSTTTGELFF. CDR3 in DNA: TGTGCCAGCAGCTCGACTACCACCGGGGAGCTGTTTTTT.